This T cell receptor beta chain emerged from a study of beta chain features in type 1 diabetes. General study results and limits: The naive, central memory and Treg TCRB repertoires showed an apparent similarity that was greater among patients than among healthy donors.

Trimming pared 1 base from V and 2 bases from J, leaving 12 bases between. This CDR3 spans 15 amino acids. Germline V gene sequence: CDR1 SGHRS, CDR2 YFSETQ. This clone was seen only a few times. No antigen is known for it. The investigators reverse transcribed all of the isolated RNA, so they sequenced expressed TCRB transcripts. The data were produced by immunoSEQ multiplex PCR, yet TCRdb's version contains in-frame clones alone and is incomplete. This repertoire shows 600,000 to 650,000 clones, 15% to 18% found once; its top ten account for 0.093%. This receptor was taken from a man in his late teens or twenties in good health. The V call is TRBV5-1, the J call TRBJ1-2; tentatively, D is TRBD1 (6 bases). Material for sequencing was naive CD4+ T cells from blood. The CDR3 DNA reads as TGCGCCAGCAGCTTGTCTTATGACAGGAACTATGGCTACACCTTC. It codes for CASSLSYDRNYGYTF.